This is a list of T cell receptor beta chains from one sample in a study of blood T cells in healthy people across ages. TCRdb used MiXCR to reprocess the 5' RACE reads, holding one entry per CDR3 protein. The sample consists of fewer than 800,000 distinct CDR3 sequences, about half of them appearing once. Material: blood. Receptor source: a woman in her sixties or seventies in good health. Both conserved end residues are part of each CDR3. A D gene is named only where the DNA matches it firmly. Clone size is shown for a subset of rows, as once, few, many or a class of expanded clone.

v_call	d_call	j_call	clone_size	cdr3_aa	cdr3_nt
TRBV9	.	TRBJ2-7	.	CASSVEQGFTYEQYF	TGTGCCAGCAGCGTAGAACAGGGATTTACCTACGAGCAGTACTTC
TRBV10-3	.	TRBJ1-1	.	CAISEYGSGAEAFF	TGTGCCATCAGTGAGTACGGTTCTGGAGCTGAAGCTTTCTTT
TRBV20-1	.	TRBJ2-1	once	CSARDGFRRLPSSYNEQFF	TGCAGTGCTAGAGATGGGTTTCGGAGACTACCGAGCTCCTACAATGAGCAGTTCTTC
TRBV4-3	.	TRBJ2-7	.	CASSRGRAGAYEQYF	TGCGCCAGCAGCCGAGGACGAGCGGGCGCCTACGAGCAGTACTTC
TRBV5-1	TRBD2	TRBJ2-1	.	CASSPTSGKRNEQLF	TGCGCCAGCAGCCCTACGAGCGGGAAACGCAATGAGCAGTTATTC
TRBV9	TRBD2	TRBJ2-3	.	CASSARLAENGNTDTQYF	TGTGCCAGCAGCGCCAGACTAGCGGAAAATGGGAACACAGATACGCAGTATTTT
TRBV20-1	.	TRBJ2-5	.	CSAPPSEMRETQYF	TGCAGTGCTCCCCCGTCCGAAATGAGAGAGACCCAGTACTTC
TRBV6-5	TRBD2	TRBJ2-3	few	CASSRTAGGLADTQYF	TGTGCCAGCAGCCGGACGGCGGGAGGTCTTGCAGATACGCAGTATTTT
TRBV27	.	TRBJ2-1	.	CASSLHGQPYNEQFF	TGTGCCAGCAGTTTACATGGACAGCCGTACAATGAGCAGTTCTTC
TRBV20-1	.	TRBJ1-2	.	CSARDVQVGYTF	TGCAGTGCTAGAGATGTCCAGGTCGGCTACACCTTC
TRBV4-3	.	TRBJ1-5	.	CASSQELGQWDQPKHF	TGCGCCAGCAGCCAAGAACTGGGGCAATGGGATCAGCCCAAGCATTTT
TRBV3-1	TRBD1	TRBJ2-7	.	CASSSRTGLSEQYF	TGTGCCAGCAGCTCCAGGACAGGGCTCAGCGAGCAGTACTTC
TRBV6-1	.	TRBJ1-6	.	CASSEAAVSPPHF	TGTGCCAGCAGTGAAGCTGCGGTTTCACCCCCCCACTTT
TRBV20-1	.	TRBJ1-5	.	CSAGEGQPQHF	TGCAGTGCTGGAGAGGGTCAGCCCCAGCATTTT
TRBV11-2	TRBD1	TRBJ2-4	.	CASSSGQGGIQYF	TGTGCCAGCAGCTCGGGACAGGGGGGCATTCAGTACTTC
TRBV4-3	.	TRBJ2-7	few	CASSRSSGISYEQYF	TGCGCCAGCAGCCGAAGTTCGGGCATCTCCTACGAGCAGTACTTC
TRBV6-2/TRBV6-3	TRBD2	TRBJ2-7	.	CASSYLDWRELVDEQYF	TGTGCCAGCAGTTATCTGGACTGGCGGGAGCTTGTCGATGAGCAGTACTTC
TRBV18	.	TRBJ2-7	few	CASSPGGENEQYF	TGTGCCAGCTCACCAGGGGGAGAAAACGAGCAGTACTTC